This entry concerns a single T cell receptor (beta chain). Original analysis: Quantification of nucleated cells was approximated via reference gene primer amplification. Clones were sequenced by immunoSEQ multiplex PCR, and TCRdb holds only the in-frame ones, with some missing. That table supplies the V and J calls and clone size; D and trimming were determined from the DNA. The data contain some 370,000 clones, roughly 90% of them seen just once; the ten biggest clones take up around 6.3%. The record originates from a study of blood T cell repertoires in COVID-19. At the level of the study: The United States, Italy and Spain were the sources of the acute and convalescent COVID-19 samples. T cells, B-cell-depleted T cells, or PBMCs provided the cDNA or gDNA that served as material.

V lost 5 bases to trimming and J lost 5 bases, with 10 bases between them. The CDR3 has 12 amino acids. Germline assignment: CDR1 MNHEY and CDR2 SVGEGT. The receptor was derived from a man aged 18-30 years with active or convalescent COVID-19. This sequence joins TRBV6-2 or TRBV6-3 and TRBJ2-7, with no clear D. Sequencing input: peripheral blood. The chain's CDR3 is CASSRIWHEQYF. The CDR3 DNA reads TGTGCCAGCAGTCGCATTTGGCACGAGCAGTACTTC.